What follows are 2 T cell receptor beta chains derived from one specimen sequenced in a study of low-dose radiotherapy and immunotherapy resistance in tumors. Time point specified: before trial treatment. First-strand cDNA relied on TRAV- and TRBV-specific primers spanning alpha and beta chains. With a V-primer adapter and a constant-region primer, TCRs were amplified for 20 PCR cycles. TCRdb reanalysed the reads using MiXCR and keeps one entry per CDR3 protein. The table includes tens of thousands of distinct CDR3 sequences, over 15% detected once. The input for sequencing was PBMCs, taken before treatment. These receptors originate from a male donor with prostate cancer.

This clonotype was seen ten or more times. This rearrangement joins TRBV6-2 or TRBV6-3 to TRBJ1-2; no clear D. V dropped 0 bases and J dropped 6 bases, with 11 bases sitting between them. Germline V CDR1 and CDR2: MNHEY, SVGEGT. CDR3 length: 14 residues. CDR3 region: CASSYSPTEHGYTF. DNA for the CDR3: TGTGCCAGCAGTTACTCTCCGACGGAACATGGCTACACCTTC.

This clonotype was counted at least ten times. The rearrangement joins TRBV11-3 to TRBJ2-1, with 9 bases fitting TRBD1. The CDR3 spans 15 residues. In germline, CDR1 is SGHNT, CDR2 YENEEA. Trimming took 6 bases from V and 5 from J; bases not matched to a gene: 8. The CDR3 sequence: CASRLRTGVNNEQFF. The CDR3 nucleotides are TGTGCCAGCAGGCTTCGGACAGGGGTTAACAATGAGCAGTTCTTC.